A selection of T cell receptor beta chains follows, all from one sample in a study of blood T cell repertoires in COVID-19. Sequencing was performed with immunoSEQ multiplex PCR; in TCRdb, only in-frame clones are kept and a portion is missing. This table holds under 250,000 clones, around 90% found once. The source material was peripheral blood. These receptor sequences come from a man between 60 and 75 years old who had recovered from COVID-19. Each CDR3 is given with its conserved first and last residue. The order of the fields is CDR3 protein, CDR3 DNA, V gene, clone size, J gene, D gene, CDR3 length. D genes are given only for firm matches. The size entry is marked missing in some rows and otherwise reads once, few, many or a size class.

CDR3 protein: CASSPAGGGDTQYF
CDR3 DNA: TGTGCCAGCAGCCCAGCGGGGGGAGGGGATACGCAGTATTTT
V gene: TRBV7-9
clone size: -
J gene: TRBJ2-3
D gene: TRBD2
CDR3 length: 14

CDR3 protein: CSAGGVDTIYF
CDR3 DNA: TGCAGTGCGGGGGGTGTGGACACCATATATTTT
V gene: TRBV20-1
clone size: once
J gene: TRBJ1-3
D gene: -
CDR3 length: 11

CDR3 protein: CASSNQGNGYEQYF
CDR3 DNA: TGTGCCAGTAGTAACCAGGGAAACGGGTACGAGCAGTACTTC
V gene: TRBV19
clone size: once
J gene: TRBJ2-7
D gene: -
CDR3 length: 14

CDR3 protein: CASSEAVDRGSSPLHF
CDR3 DNA: TGTGCCAGCAGTGAAGCTGTCGACAGGGGAAGCTCACCCCTCCACTTT
V gene: TRBV6-1
clone size: -
J gene: TRBJ1-6
D gene: TRBD1
CDR3 length: 16

CDR3 protein: CASRQGADTGELFF
CDR3 DNA: TGTGCCAGCCGGCAGGGGGCGGACACCGGGGAGCTGTTTTTT
V gene: TRBV18
clone size: -
J gene: TRBJ2-2
D gene: TRBD1
CDR3 length: 14

CDR3 protein: CASSFRGGVSEAFF
CDR3 DNA: TGTGCCAGCAGCTTTCGGGGTGGAGTATCTGAAGCTTTCTTT
V gene: TRBV11-2
clone size: -
J gene: TRBJ1-1
D gene: -
CDR3 length: 14

CDR3 protein: CASSPGLAGGENEQFF
CDR3 DNA: TGCGCCAGCAGCCCAGGACTAGCGGGGGGTGAAAATGAGCAGTTCTTC
V gene: TRBV5-1
clone size: -
J gene: TRBJ2-1
D gene: TRBD2
CDR3 length: 16

CDR3 protein: CASSYSRTAVTF
CDR3 DNA: TGTGCCAGCAGTTACTCACGGACAGCTGTTACTTTT
V gene: TRBV6-2/TRBV6-3
clone size: -
J gene: TRBJ1-5
D gene: -
CDR3 length: 12

CDR3 protein: CASSPAPGTTNEKLFF
CDR3 DNA: TGCGCCAGCAGCCCCGCCCCAGGGACAACTAATGAAAAACTGTTTTTT
V gene: TRBV5-1
clone size: -
J gene: TRBJ1-4
D gene: -
CDR3 length: 16

CDR3 protein: CASSIEGASNQPQHF
CDR3 DNA: TGTGCCAGTAGTATTGAGGGGGCGAGCAATCAGCCCCAGCATTTT
V gene: TRBV19
clone size: -
J gene: TRBJ1-5
D gene: TRBD1
CDR3 length: 15

CDR3 protein: CASSLVEGNTIYF
CDR3 DNA: TGTGCCAGCAGTTTGGTTGAGGGAAACACCATATATTTT
V gene: TRBV12-3/TRBV12-4
clone size: -
J gene: TRBJ1-3
D gene: -
CDR3 length: 13

CDR3 protein: CASSQGLASPDTQYF
CDR3 DNA: TGCGCCAGCAGCCAAGGCCTAGCTTCCCCAGATACGCAGTATTTT
V gene: TRBV4-1
clone size: -
J gene: TRBJ2-3
D gene: -
CDR3 length: 15

CDR3 protein: CAISAMTGLGLGNYGYTF
CDR3 DNA: TGTGCCATCAGTGCGATGACAGGCCTTGGGCTGGGTAACTATGGCTACACCTTC
V gene: TRBV10-3
clone size: -
J gene: TRBJ1-2
D gene: -
CDR3 length: 18

CDR3 protein: CASSQFAGRPEQYF
CDR3 DNA: TGTGCCAGCAGCCAGTTCGCGGGGCGACCCGAGCAGTACTTC
V gene: TRBV7-9
clone size: -
J gene: TRBJ2-7
D gene: -
CDR3 length: 14

CDR3 protein: CASSGEYREMCTDTQYF
CDR3 DNA: TGTGCCAGCAGCGGAGAATACAGGGAGATGTGCACAGATACGCAGTATTTT
V gene: TRBV6-4
clone size: -
J gene: TRBJ2-3
D gene: -
CDR3 length: 17

CDR3 protein: CASSVGGGWSGLGTDTQYF
CDR3 DNA: TGTGCCAGCAGCGTAGGGGGTGGATGGAGCGGTTTGGGCACAGATACGCAGTATTTT
V gene: TRBV9
clone size: -
J gene: TRBJ2-3
D gene: -
CDR3 length: 19